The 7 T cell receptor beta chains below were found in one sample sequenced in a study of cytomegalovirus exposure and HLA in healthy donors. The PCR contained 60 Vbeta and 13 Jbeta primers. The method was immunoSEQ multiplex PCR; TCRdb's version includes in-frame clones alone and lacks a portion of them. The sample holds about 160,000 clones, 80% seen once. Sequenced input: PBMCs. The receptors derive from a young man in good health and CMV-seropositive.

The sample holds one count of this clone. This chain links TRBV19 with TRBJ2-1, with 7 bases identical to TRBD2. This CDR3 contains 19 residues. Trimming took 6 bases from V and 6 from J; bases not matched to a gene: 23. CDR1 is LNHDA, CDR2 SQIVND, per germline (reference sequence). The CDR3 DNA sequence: TGTGCCAGTAGCACTCAAATCGGACTAGTGTGGTTAGGGTCCAATGAGCAGTTCTTC. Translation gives CASSTQIGLVWLGSNEQFF.

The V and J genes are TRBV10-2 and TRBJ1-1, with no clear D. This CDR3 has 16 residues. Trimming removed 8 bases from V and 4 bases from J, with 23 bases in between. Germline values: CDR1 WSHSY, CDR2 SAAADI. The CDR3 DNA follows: TGCGCCAGCCGCCCTGGCGGGCGGGGAGGCGTCACTGAAGCTTTCTTT. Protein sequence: CASRPGGRGGVTEAFF.

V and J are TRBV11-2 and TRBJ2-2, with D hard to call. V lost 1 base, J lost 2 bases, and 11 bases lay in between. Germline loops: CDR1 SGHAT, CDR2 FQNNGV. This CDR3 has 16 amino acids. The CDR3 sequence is CASSLGAITNTGELFF. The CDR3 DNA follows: TGTGCCAGCAGCTTAGGGGCAATAACTAACACCGGGGAGCTGTTTTTT.

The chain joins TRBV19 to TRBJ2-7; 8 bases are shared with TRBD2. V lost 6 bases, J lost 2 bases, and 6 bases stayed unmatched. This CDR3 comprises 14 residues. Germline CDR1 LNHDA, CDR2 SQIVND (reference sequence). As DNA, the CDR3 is TGTGCCAGTAGGAGTAGCGGGGCCGCCTACGAGCAGTACTTC. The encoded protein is CASRSSGAAYEQYF.

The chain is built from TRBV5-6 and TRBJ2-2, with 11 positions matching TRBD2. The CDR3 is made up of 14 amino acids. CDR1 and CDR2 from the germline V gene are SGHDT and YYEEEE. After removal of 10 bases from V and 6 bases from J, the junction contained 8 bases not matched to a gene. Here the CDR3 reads CAGDSGRVAGELFF. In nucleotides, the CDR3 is TGTGCCGGAGATAGCGGGAGGGTAGCCGGGGAGCTGTTTTTT.

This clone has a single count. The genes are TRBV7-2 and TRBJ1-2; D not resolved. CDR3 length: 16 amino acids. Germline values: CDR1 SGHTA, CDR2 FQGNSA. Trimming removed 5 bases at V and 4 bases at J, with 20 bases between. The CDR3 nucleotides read TGTGCCAGCAGCGACGGAGGGCTTTCCGCTCTCTATGGCTACACCTTC. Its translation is CASSDGGLSALYGYTF. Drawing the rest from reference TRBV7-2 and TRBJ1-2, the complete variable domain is GAGVSQSPSNKVTEKGKDVELRCDPISGHTALYWYRQSLGQGLEFLIYFQGNSAPDKSGLPSDRFSAERTGGSVSTLTIQRTQQEDSAVYLCASSDGGLSALYGYTFGSGTRLTVV.

The CDR3 sequence is CASSAGFGNYGYTF. In DNA form, the CDR3 reads TGTGCCAGCAGTGCAGGGTTCGGGAACTATGGCTACACCTTC. The chain combines TRBV2 with TRBJ1-2; maybe TRBD1 (5 bases). V was trimmed by 4 bases and J by 2 bases, leaving 11 bases between them. There are 14 residues in the CDR3. Per the germline V gene, CDR1 is SNHLY and CDR2 is FYNNEI. Looking up the rest from reference TRBV2 and TRBJ1-2 gives the full variable domain: EPEVTQTPSHQVTQMGQEVILRCVPISNHLYFYWYRQILGQKVEFLVSFYNNEISEKSEIFDDQFSVERPDGSNFTLKIRSTKLEDSAMYFCASSAGFGNYGYTFGSGTRLTVV.